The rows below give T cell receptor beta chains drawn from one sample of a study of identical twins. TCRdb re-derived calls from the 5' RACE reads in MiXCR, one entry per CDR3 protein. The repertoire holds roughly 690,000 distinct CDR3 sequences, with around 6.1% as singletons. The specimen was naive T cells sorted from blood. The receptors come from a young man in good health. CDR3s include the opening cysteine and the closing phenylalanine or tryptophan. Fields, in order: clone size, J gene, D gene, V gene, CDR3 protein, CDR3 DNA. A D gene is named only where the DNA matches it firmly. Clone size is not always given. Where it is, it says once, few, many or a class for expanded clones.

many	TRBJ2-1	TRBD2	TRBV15	CATSRDFRLAGDHNEQFF	TGTGCCACCAGCAGAGATTTTAGGCTAGCGGGAGATCACAATGAGCAGTTCTTC
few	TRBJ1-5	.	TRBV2	CASKFQGSQPQHF	TGTGCCAGCAAGTTCCAGGGTTCCCAGCCCCAGCATTTT
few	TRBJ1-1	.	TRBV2	CASSEGRLDTEAFF	TGTGCCAGCAGTGAAGGACGGCTGGACACTGAAGCTTTCTTT
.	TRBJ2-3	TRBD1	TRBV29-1	CSVVPGGSTDTQYF	TGCAGCGTCGTGCCAGGGGGAAGCACAGATACGCAGTATTTT
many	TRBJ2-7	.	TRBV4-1	CASSQETGRSYEQYF	TGCGCCAGCAGCCAAGAAACGGGTAGATCCTACGAGCAGTACTTC
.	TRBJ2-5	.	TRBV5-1	CASSLALTFQETQYF	TGCGCCAGCAGCTTGGCCCTGACTTTCCAAGAGACCCAGTACTTC
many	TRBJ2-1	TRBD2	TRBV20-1	CSAVDPQTSGPYNEQFF	TGCAGTGCCGTCGACCCCCAAACTAGCGGACCATACAATGAGCAGTTCTTC
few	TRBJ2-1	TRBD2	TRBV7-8	CASSLAKTSGRALYNEQFF	TGTGCCAGCAGCTTAGCCAAGACTAGCGGGAGGGCCCTCTACAATGAGCAGTTCTTC
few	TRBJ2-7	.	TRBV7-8	CASSALRDYEQYF	TGTGCCAGCAGCGCCCTGAGGGACTACGAGCAGTACTTC
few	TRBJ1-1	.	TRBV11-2	CASSLGLQGKAFF	TGTGCCAGCAGCTTAGGATTGCAGGGGAAAGCTTTCTTT
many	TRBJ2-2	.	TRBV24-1	CATGGQSNTGELFF	TGTGCCACCGGAGGACAGTCGAACACCGGGGAGCTGTTTTTT
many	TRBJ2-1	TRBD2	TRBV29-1	CSVEGVASGSSYNEQFF	TGCAGCGTTGAAGGAGTGGCTAGCGGGAGCTCCTACAATGAGCAGTTCTTC
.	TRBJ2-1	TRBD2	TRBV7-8	CASSSQPLAGVFF	TGTGCCAGCAGCTCCCAACCACTAGCGGGAGTGTTCTTC
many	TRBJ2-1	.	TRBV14	CASSQGLAGEQFF	TGCGCCAGCAGCCAAGGACTCGCTGGGGAGCAGTTCTTC
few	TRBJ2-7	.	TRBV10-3	CAISGNQEQYF	TGTGCCATCAGTGGAAATCAAGAGCAGTACTTC
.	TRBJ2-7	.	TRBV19	CATERSAGGEQYF	TGTGCCACCGAACGTTCGGCTGGTGGGGAGCAGTACTTC
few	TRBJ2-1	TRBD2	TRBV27	CASSRGSGRASYNEQFF	TGTGCCAGCAGCCGCGGCAGCGGGAGGGCGTCCTACAATGAGCAGTTCTTC
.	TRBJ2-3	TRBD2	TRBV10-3	CAISELGTSGTDTQYF	TGTGCCATCAGTGAGCTCGGGACTAGCGGTACAGATACGCAGTATTTT
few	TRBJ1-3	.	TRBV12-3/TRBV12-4	CASSFEDSPGNTIYF	TGTGCCAGCAGTTTCGAGGACAGTCCTGGAAACACCATATATTTT
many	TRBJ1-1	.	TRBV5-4	CASSLPGTRGTEAFF	TGTGCCAGCAGCTTGCCAGGGACACGGGGAACTGAAGCTTTCTTT
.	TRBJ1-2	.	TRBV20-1	CSARDFGDPNYGYTF	TGCAGTGCTAGAGATTTCGGGGATCCCAACTATGGCTACACCTTC
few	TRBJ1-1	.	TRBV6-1	CASSPKSNTEAFF	TGTGCCAGCAGCCCAAAGTCGAACACTGAAGCTTTCTTT
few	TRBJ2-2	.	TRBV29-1	CSVGTGTGELFF	TGCAGCGTGGGGACCGGGACCGGGGAGCTGTTTTTT
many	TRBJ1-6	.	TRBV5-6	CASGLRDSPLHF	TGTGCCAGCGGACTTCGCGATTCACCCCTCCACTTT
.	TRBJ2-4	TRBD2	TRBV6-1	CASRETGTSGDKYF	TGTGCCAGCAGGGAAACCGGGACTAGCGGGGATAAGTACTTC
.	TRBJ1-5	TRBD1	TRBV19	CASSIWGTGVNQPQHF	TGTGCCAGTAGTATTTGGGGGACAGGGGTAAATCAGCCCCAGCATTTT
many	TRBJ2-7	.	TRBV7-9	CASSHETPSLDEQYF	TGTGCCAGCAGCCATGAGACTCCCTCCCTAGACGAGCAGTACTTC
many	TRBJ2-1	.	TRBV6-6	CASSYESREGPFF	TGTGCCAGCAGTTATGAGTCAAGGGAAGGGCCGTTCTTC
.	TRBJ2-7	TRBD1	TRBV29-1	CSAGTGRTYEQYF	TGCAGCGCCGGGACAGGGAGGACCTACGAGCAGTACTTC
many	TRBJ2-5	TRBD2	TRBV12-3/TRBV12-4	CASSFSRRGGTQYF	TGTGCCAGCAGTTTTTCCCGACGGGGGGGTACCCAGTACTTC
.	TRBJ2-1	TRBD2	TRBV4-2	CASSQVKGPRGRSYNEQFF	TGTGCCAGCAGCCAGGTGAAAGGACCCCGCGGGAGGTCCTACAATGAGCAGTTCTTC
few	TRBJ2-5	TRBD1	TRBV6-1	CASRTEGTENWGTQYF	TGTGCCAGCAGGACCGAAGGGACAGAAAATTGGGGGACCCAGTACTTC
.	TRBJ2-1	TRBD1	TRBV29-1	CSVESTGGFYNEQFF	TGCAGCGTTGAATCGACAGGGGGCTTCTACAATGAGCAGTTCTTC
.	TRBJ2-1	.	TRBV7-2	CASSTRWGEQFF	TGTGCCAGCAGCACCAGGTGGGGCGAGCAGTTCTTC
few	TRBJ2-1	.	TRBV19	CASAIPGHNEQFF	TGTGCCAGTGCTATCCCGGGACACAATGAGCAGTTCTTC
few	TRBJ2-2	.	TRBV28	CASRGTLSGELFF	TGTGCCAGCAGGGGGACGCTTTCCGGGGAGCTGTTTTTT
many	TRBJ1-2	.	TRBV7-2	CASRPGSGYGYTF	TGTGCCAGCAGGCCAGGGTCGGGCTATGGCTACACCTTC
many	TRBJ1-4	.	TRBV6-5	CASSFFHRGNEKLFF	TGTGCCAGCAGTTTTTTCCATCGGGGAAATGAAAAACTGTTTTTT
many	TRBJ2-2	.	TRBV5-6	CASSSHWRENTGELFF	TGTGCCAGCAGCTCCCACTGGAGGGAGAACACCGGGGAGCTGTTTTTT
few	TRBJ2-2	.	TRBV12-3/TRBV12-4	CASSLSGISAGELFF	TGTGCCAGCAGCCTGTCAGGGATAAGCGCCGGGGAGCTGTTTTTT
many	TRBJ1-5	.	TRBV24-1	CASPLSGTYTDQPQHF	TGTGCCAGCCCGTTATCCGGGACGTACACCGATCAGCCCCAGCATTTT
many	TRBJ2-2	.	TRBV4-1	CASSQGNSGELFF	TGCGCCAGCAGCCAAGGAAATAGCGGGGAGCTGTTTTTT
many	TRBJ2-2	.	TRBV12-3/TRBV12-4	CASRAIRAGELFF	TGTGCCAGCAGAGCGATACGGGCCGGGGAGCTGTTTTTT
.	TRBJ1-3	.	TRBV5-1	CASSLEAGPGNTIYF	TGCGCCAGCAGCTTGGAAGCGGGTCCGGGAAACACCATATATTTT
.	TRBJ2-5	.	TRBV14	CASSQEAVPNRAQYF	TGTGCCAGCAGCCAAGAGGCGGTCCCTAATAGGGCCCAGTACTTC
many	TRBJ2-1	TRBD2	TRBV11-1	CASSLGALAGDSYNEQFF	TGTGCCAGCAGCTTGGGTGCGCTAGCGGGGGATTCCTACAATGAGCAGTTCTTC
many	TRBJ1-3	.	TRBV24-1	CATQQGPSGNTIYF	TGTGCCACACAACAGGGACCTTCTGGAAACACCATATATTTT